This T cell receptor beta chain was sequenced during a study of blood T cells in healthy people across ages. Regarding the study as a whole: Per million T cells, TCR beta diversity dropped roughly linearly as age increased. More naive CD4+ cells and higher diversity marked long-lived donors relative to aged donors.

The germline V gene has CDR1 SQVTM and CDR2 ANQGSEA. J gave up 0 bases and V 6 bases, and 2 bases lay outside the gene matches. The CDR3 is made up of 13 amino acids. Sample donors were healthy Caucasian individuals that came from Russia, aged roughly 6 to 95. Isolation of PBMCs gave at least 6 million cells per sample. Turning to this clonotype: What it recognizes is unknown.

Then a second PCR, running about 6 to 11 cycles, was carried out with a sample-barcoded 5' primer and a J-beta primer mix. TCRdb fed the 5' RACE reads into MiXCR, producing one record per CDR3 protein. In the table there are 780,000 or so distinct CDR3 sequences, 56% of which are singletons. Sequencing used blood. The TCR comes from a man between 35 and 55 years old in good health. The chain has TRBV29-1 and TRBJ1-1, with 9 nucleotides matching TRBD1. In DNA, the CDR3 is TGCAGCGTGGGGGACAGGGTGAACACTGAAGCTTTCTTT. As protein: CSVGDRVNTEAFF.